What follows are 24 T cell receptor beta chains derived from one specimen sequenced in a study of blood T cell repertoires in COVID-19. TCRdb's table, derived via immunoSEQ multiplex PCR, lists solely in-frame clones and lacks some. The sample has 200,000 to 250,000 clones; around 84% are singletons. The sample was peripheral blood. These receptors all stem from a man between 50 and 59 years old with acute or convalescent COVID-19.

The chain uses TRBV18 and TRBJ1-2, with TRBD1 identical over 7 bases. The CDR3 spans 15 residues. In germline, CDR1 is KGHSH, CDR2 LQKENI. The V and J ends lost 5 bases and 2 bases, in that order; junction bases with no gene match: 8. As DNA, the CDR3 is TGTGCCAGCTCATCGGACAGGAGTTCCAACTATGGCTACACCTTC. It translates to CASSSDRSSNYGYTF.

V gene TRBV19 combines with J gene TRBJ1-2, with 7 bases fitting TRBD1. The J segment lost 3 bases and the V segment lost 4 bases, leaving 8 bases of the junction unmatched. Germline values: CDR1 LNHDA, CDR2 SQIVND (reference sequence). The CDR3 is made up of 15 amino acids. CDR3 in amino acids: CASSTLQGSYYGYTF. Here the CDR3 DNA reads TGTGCCAGTAGTACCTTACAGGGGTCGTACTATGGCTACACCTTC.

The CDR3, as DNA: TGTGCCAGCAGCAAAGACAGGGCATATGGCTACACCTTC. Translated: CASSKDRAYGYTF. The J gene is TRBJ1-2, the V gene TRBV7-2; 7 positions match TRBD1. Looked up from germline, CDR1 is SGHTA and CDR2 is FQGNSA. With V trimmed by 5 bases and J by 5 bases, 5 bases remained unmatched. This CDR3 has 13 amino acids.

The rearrangement joins TRBV27 to TRBJ1-2; 7 bases align to TRBD1. The junction had 0 bases not matched to a gene; V was cut back by 2 bases and J by 3 bases. Germline V gene data show CDR1 as MNHEY and CDR2 as SMNVEV (reference sequence). The CDR3 has 13 residues. CDR3 residues: CASSLQGDYGYTF. Here the CDR3 DNA reads TGTGCCAGCAGTTTACAGGGGGACTATGGCTACACCTTC.

CDR3 sequence: CASSASGTGNFAEAFF. As DNA, the CDR3 is TGCGCCAGCAGTGCTTCGGGGACAGGGAATTTCGCTGAAGCTTTCTTT. This chain joins TRBV10-1 and TRBJ1-1, with 9 bases that match TRBD1. This CDR3 has 16 residues. CDR1 is WNHNN, CDR2 SYGVQD, per germline (reference sequence). Losses at the gene ends were 4 bases for V and 6 bases for J; bases not matched to a gene: 12.

The CDR3 DNA is TGTGCCAGCAGCCAGAGACGGACAGGGGCCAGGGATGAAAAACTGTTTTTT. Amino acids: CASSQRRTGARDEKLFF. The rearrangement links TRBV3-1 (or the pseudogene TRBV3-2) to TRBJ1-4, with 9 bases lining up with TRBD1. The junction had 11 bases not matched to a gene; V was cut back by 3 bases and J by 6 bases. CDR1 and CDR2 (germline): LGHDT, YNNKEL (reference sequence). The CDR3 is 17 residues long.

This clone turned up a few times. CDR3 DNA: TGTGCCAGCAGAGACGGGATCTCCTACAATGAGCAGTTCTTC. It yields the protein CASRDGISYNEQFF. J is TRBJ2-1 and V is TRBV7-9, with D maybe TRBD2 (5 bases). The CDR3 covers 14 residues. Per germline, CDR1 SEHNR and CDR2 FQNEAQ (reference sequence). V lost 6 bases and J 0 bases, leaving 9 bases between the germline ends.

The chain combines TRBV19 with TRBJ1-2; perhaps TRBD1 as D (6 bases). The CDR3 loop spans 17 amino acids. Trimming removed 1 base at V and 4 bases at J, with 19 bases between. Germline assignment: CDR1 LNHDA and CDR2 SQIVND (reference sequence). In DNA form, the CDR3 reads TGTGCCAGTAGTATAGCGTCGGCAGGGGAACTCAGCTATGGCTACACCTTC. It is translated as CASSIASAGELSYGYTF.

The chain uses TRBV29-1 and TRBJ1-2, with D possibly TRBD1 on 6 matching bases. Trimming shortened V by 4 bases and J by 6 bases, and 24 bases separated the two germline ends. This CDR3 contains 16 residues. Germline assignment: CDR1 SQVTM and CDR2 ANQGSEA. The CDR3 nucleotides are TGCAGCGTTGTCTCCTTATCCAGGGGCGCAGAAGATGGCTACACCTTC. Its protein product is CSVVSLSRGAEDGYTF.

V gene TRBV9 combines with J gene TRBJ1-2; the D is unclear. V lost 4 bases, J lost 0 bases, and 16 bases lay in between. The CDR3 covers 16 residues. Per germline, CDR1 SGDLS and CDR2 YYNGEE. The CDR3 bases are TGTGCCAGCAGCCCCCGTCTTGCGGCGGCTAACTATGGCTACACCTTC. Protein sequence: CASSPRLAAANYGYTF.

This sequence joins TRBV27 and TRBJ1-1, with D tentatively TRBD1 (5 bases). With 6 bases removed from V and 4 bases from J, the gap between germline ends came to 12 bases. This CDR3 contains 13 residues. Looked up from germline, CDR1 is MNHEY and CDR2 is SMNVEV (reference sequence). The CDR3 is CASRKGVFTEAFF. The DNA of the CDR3 is TGTGCCAGCAGAAAAGGGGTGTTCACTGAAGCTTTCTTT.

The chain employs TRBV11-3 and TRBJ1-1, with D unresolved. CDR1 and CDR2 from the germline V gene are SGHNT and YENEEA. CDR3 size: 14 residues. Trimming took 5 bases from V and 0 from J, leaving 10 bases between them. CDR3 amino acids: CASSADGVNTEAFF. The CDR3, as DNA: TGTGCCAGCAGCGCGGACGGGGTGAACACTGAAGCTTTCTTT.

This chain connects TRBV7-2 to TRBJ1-1; weak D call: TRBD1 (5 bases). V lost 2 bases, J lost 1 base, and 8 bases lay in between. The length of the CDR3 is 14 residues. CDR1 and CDR2 (germline): SGHTA, FQGNSA. CDR3: CASSLRQKNTEAFF. CDR3 DNA sequence: TGTGCCAGCAGCTTAAGACAGAAGAACACTGAAGCTTTCTTT.

The rearrangement links TRBV12-5 to TRBJ1-5; a possible D gene is TRBD1 (5 bases). The CDR3 covers 15 residues. Trimming removed 5 bases at V and 3 bases at J, with 14 bases between. CDR1 and CDR2 from the germline V gene are LGHNT and FRNRAP. The CDR3 nucleotides read TGTGCTAGTGGTCCCGGACGGGGGACCAATCAGCCCCAGCATTTT. Protein sequence: CASGPGRGTNQPQHF.

V usage is TRBV5-1 and J usage is TRBJ1-2; tentative D call: TRBD1 (6 bases). The V end was cut by 0 bases, the J end by 2 bases, with 17 bases between. Looked up from germline, CDR1 is SGHRS and CDR2 is YFSETQ. This CDR3 region has 17 residues. Here the CDR3 reads CASSLASGGQRNYGYTF. CDR3 in DNA: TGCGCCAGCAGCTTGGCTTCGGGGGGCCAGAGAAACTATGGCTACACCTTC.

V usage is TRBV5-6 and J usage is TRBJ1-3; maybe TRBD1 (6 bases). V was shortened by 3 bases and J by 4 bases, with 11 bases between the two germline ends. Germline V gives CDR1 SGHDT, CDR2 YYEEEE. The CDR3 is made up of 14 amino acids. The CDR3 is CASSWGPGGNTIYF. CDR3 DNA sequence: TGTGCCAGCAGCTGGGGGCCAGGCGGAAACACCATATATTTT.

This clone turned up a few times. The V call is TRBV20-1, the J call TRBJ1-2; D is perhaps TRBD1 (5 bases). This CDR3 is 11 amino acids long. The germline CDR1 and CDR2 sequences are DFQATT and SNEGSKA (reference sequence). The CDR3 nucleotides are TGCAGCGCGTCCGGGGGATATGGCTACACCTTC. This codes for CSASGGYGYTF.

This sequence joins TRBV7-9 and TRBJ2-5; 8 bases fit TRBD2. Germline-derived CDR1 and CDR2 are SEHNR and FQNEAQ (reference sequence). V lost 1 base to trimming and J lost 2 bases; unmatched junction nucleotides: 3. The length of the CDR3 is 15 residues. In nucleotides, the CDR3 is TGTGCCAGCAGCTTAGTACGGGGGGGACAAGAGACCCAGTACTTC. Its translation: CASSLVRGGQETQYF.

The rearrangement uses TRBV6-1 and TRBJ1-6, with D perhaps matching TRBD1 (6 bases). In germline, CDR1 is MNHNS, CDR2 SASEGT. With 4 bases removed from V and 5 bases from J, the gap between germline ends came to 15 bases. This CDR3 has 16 residues. CDR3 in DNA: TGTGCCAGCAGTGCCTCTCAGGGGAGTAATAATTCACCCCTCCACTTT. Translated: CASSASQGSNNSPLHF.

The rearrangement joins TRBV21-1 to TRBJ1-5. TRBV21-1 is flagged as a pseudogene. There are 14 residues in the CDR3. CDR3 bases: TGTGCCAGCAGCAAAGCCCTAAACCATCAGCCCCAGCATTTT. Translation gives CASSKALNHQPQHF.

This clone was observed once. The chain uses TRBV19 and TRBJ1-2; no definite D call. The CDR3 spans 14 residues. Germline-derived CDR1 and CDR2 are LNHDA and SQIVND (reference sequence). Trimming took 3 bases from V and 3 from J, leaving 11 bases between them. The CDR3 region is CASSMSWEDYGYTF. The CDR3 DNA follows: TGTGCCAGTAGTATGAGCTGGGAGGACTATGGCTACACCTTC.

As DNA, the CDR3 is TGTGCCAGCTCACCACCGGCCCTAGCGGGGTACAATGAGCAGTTCTTC. Translating gives CASSPPALAGYNEQFF. This chain links TRBV18 with TRBJ2-1, with 9 bases lining up with TRBD2. The CDR3 runs to 16 residues. Germline CDR1 is KGHSH and CDR2 is LQKENI. The V and J ends lost 0 bases and 4 bases, in that order; junction bases with no gene match: 4.

The rearrangement uses TRBV7-9 and TRBJ1-2; unclear D gene. V shed 2 bases and J shed 8 bases, with 18 bases lying between them. Germline CDR1 SEHNR, CDR2 FQNEAQ (reference sequence). This CDR3 region has 15 residues. CDR3 residues: CASSLQGSRAEGYTF. CDR3 bases: TGTGCCAGCAGCTTACAAGGGAGTCGGGCGGAGGGCTACACCTTC.

V and J are TRBV18 and TRBJ1-1, with 7 bases that match TRBD1. This CDR3 has 15 amino acids. V gave up 5 bases and J gave up 3 bases; unmatched junction bases: 9. Germline V gene data show CDR1 as KGHSH and CDR2 as LQKENI. This CDR3 reads CASSTGTRGHTEAFF. CDR3 nucleotides: TGTGCCAGCTCAACCGGGACAAGGGGGCACACTGAAGCTTTCTTT.